The rows below give T cell receptor beta chains drawn from one sample of a study of T cells in tuberculosis. Clones were sequenced by immunoSEQ multiplex PCR, and TCRdb holds only the in-frame ones, with some missing. Counted here are nearly 60,000 clones, approximately 88% occurring once; the ten biggest clones make up 21%. Input material: CD1b-GMM tetramer-negative cells sorted from PBMCs. The receptor source for this set is an adult woman with latent tuberculosis. Each CDR3 is given with its conserved first and last residue. D genes are given only for firm matches. Rows may omit the clone size; those that give it use once, few, many or a size class.

j_gene: TRBJ1-2
v_gene: TRBV5-5
d_gene: NA
abundance: once
CDR3aa: CASSFGSNLLYGYTF
CDR3nt: TGTGCCAGCAGCTTTGGTTCGAATCTATTATATGGCTACACCTTC

j_gene: TRBJ2-1
v_gene: TRBV12-5
d_gene: TRBD2
abundance: NA
CDR3aa: CASGLGLAGYNEQFF
CDR3nt: TGTGCTAGTGGCCTGGGACTAGCGGGGTACAATGAGCAGTTCTTC

j_gene: TRBJ2-5
v_gene: TRBV5-8
d_gene: TRBD2
abundance: NA
CDR3aa: CASSLGTSEFPQETQYF
CDR3nt: TGTGCCAGCAGCTTGGGGACTAGCGAGTTCCCCCAAGAGACCCAGTACTTC

j_gene: TRBJ1-3
v_gene: TRBV4-3
d_gene: NA
abundance: NA
CDR3aa: CASSQERQGRNTIYF
CDR3nt: TGCGCCAGCAGCCAAGAAAGGCAGGGTAGGAACACCATATATTTT

j_gene: TRBJ1-1
v_gene: TRBV19
d_gene: NA
abundance: NA
CDR3aa: CASSPLTGQQRTEAFF
CDR3nt: TGTGCCAGTAGCCCACTTACTGGACAGCAGAGAACTGAAGCTTTCTTT

j_gene: TRBJ2-7
v_gene: TRBV7-9
d_gene: TRBD1
abundance: NA
CDR3aa: CASSQGQDPYEQYF
CDR3nt: TGTGCCAGCAGCCAGGGACAGGACCCCTACGAGCAGTACTTC

j_gene: TRBJ2-7
v_gene: TRBV6-5
d_gene: TRBD1
abundance: NA
CDR3aa: CASSYQVPQGVQYF
CDR3nt: TGTGCCAGCAGTTATCAGGTGCCGCAGGGGGTGCAGTACTTC

j_gene: TRBJ2-7
v_gene: TRBV7-2
d_gene: TRBD1
abundance: NA
CDR3aa: CASRLGQGSAYEQYF
CDR3nt: TGTGCCAGCAGGTTGGGACAGGGGAGTGCGTACGAGCAGTACTTC

j_gene: TRBJ1-1
v_gene: TRBV18
d_gene: NA
abundance: NA
CDR3aa: CASSPKPGQQNTEAFF
CDR3nt: TGTGCCAGCTCACCAAAGCCGGGACAACAGAACACTGAAGCTTTCTTT

j_gene: TRBJ2-7
v_gene: TRBV1
d_gene: NA
abundance: NA
CDR3aa: CTSSQDEGDRTYEQYF
CDR3nt: TGCACCAGCAGCCAAGATGAGGGGGACAGAACCTACGAGCAGTACTTC

j_gene: TRBJ2-3
v_gene: TRBV30
d_gene: NA
abundance: NA
CDR3aa: CAWSIGGGTDTQYF
CDR3nt: TGTGCCTGGAGTATCGGGGGAGGCACAGATACGCAGTATTTT

j_gene: TRBJ1-1
v_gene: TRBV5-6
d_gene: TRBD1
abundance: NA
CDR3aa: CASSFNRGDTEAFF
CDR3nt: TGTGCCAGCAGCTTTAACAGGGGGGACACTGAAGCTTTCTTT

j_gene: TRBJ1-1
v_gene: TRBV25-1
d_gene: NA
abundance: NA
CDR3aa: CASSDMNTEAFF
CDR3nt: TGTGCCAGCAGTGATATGAACACTGAAGCTTTCTTT

j_gene: TRBJ1-6
v_gene: TRBV29-1
d_gene: TRBD1
abundance: NA
CDR3aa: CSGLKTGEGSPLHF
CDR3nt: TGCAGCGGTCTTAAGACAGGGGAAGGGTCACCCCTCCACTTT

j_gene: TRBJ2-7
v_gene: TRBV4-2
d_gene: NA
abundance: NA
CDR3aa: CASSQGPLAYEQYF
CDR3nt: TGTGCCAGCAGCCAAGGTCCTCTAGCCTACGAGCAGTACTTC

j_gene: TRBJ2-1
v_gene: TRBV4-3
d_gene: TRBD1
abundance: once
CDR3aa: CASSQDERTGSYNEQFF
CDR3nt: TGCGCCAGCAGCCAAGATGAACGGACAGGGAGCTACAATGAGCAGTTCTTC

j_gene: TRBJ1-4
v_gene: TRBV4-3
d_gene: NA
abundance: NA
CDR3aa: CASSQDWSGGYEKLFF
CDR3nt: TGCGCCAGCAGCCAAGATTGGTCGGGGGGCTATGAAAAACTGTTTTTT

j_gene: TRBJ1-2
v_gene: TRBV2
d_gene: NA
abundance: NA
CDR3aa: CASSEDRDGYTF
CDR3nt: TGTGCCAGCAGTGAAGATCGGGATGGCTACACCTTC

j_gene: TRBJ1-2
v_gene: TRBV2
d_gene: NA
abundance: once
CDR3aa: CATSRTDYGYTF
CDR3nt: TGTGCCACTTCGAGAACAGACTATGGCTACACCTTC

j_gene: TRBJ2-2
v_gene: TRBV2
d_gene: NA
abundance: NA
CDR3aa: CASSLQGFTGELFF
CDR3nt: TGTGCCAGCAGCCTCCAGGGTTTCACCGGGGAGCTGTTTTTT

j_gene: TRBJ1-4
v_gene: TRBV7-9
d_gene: NA
abundance: NA
CDR3aa: CASSDRLDKKLFF
CDR3nt: TGTGCCAGCAGCGATCGCTTAGATAAGAAACTGTTTTTT

j_gene: TRBJ2-1
v_gene: TRBV4-1
d_gene: TRBD2
abundance: NA
CDR3aa: CASSQDSLAGRDEQFF
CDR3nt: TGCGCCAGCAGCCAAGATTCACTAGCGGGACGCGATGAGCAGTTCTTC

j_gene: TRBJ1-1
v_gene: TRBV7-9
d_gene: NA
abundance: NA
CDR3aa: CASSLFSRNTEAFF
CDR3nt: TGTGCCAGCAGCTTATTTTCCCGGAACACTGAAGCTTTCTTT

j_gene: TRBJ2-1
v_gene: TRBV7-2
d_gene: NA
abundance: NA
CDR3aa: CASSLGVGVGEQFF
CDR3nt: TGTGCCAGCAGCTTAGGTGTGGGCGTGGGTGAGCAGTTCTTC

j_gene: TRBJ2-2
v_gene: TRBV15
d_gene: NA
abundance: NA
CDR3aa: CATSRDPSFAGELFF
CDR3nt: TGTGCCACCAGCAGAGATCCCTCTTTCGCCGGGGAGCTGTTTTTT

j_gene: TRBJ2-5
v_gene: TRBV7-2
d_gene: NA
abundance: NA
CDR3aa: CASSLLQGQTQYF
CDR3nt: TGTGCCAGCAGCCTCCTACAGGGCCAGACCCAGTACTTC

j_gene: TRBJ1-5
v_gene: TRBV5-1
d_gene: TRBD1
abundance: once
CDR3aa: CASNGQGRSGNQPQHF
CDR3nt: TGCGCCAGCAACGGACAGGGAAGGAGCGGCAATCAGCCCCAGCATTTT

j_gene: TRBJ1-6
v_gene: TRBV30
d_gene: NA
abundance: NA
CDR3aa: CAWDRLNSPLHF
CDR3nt: TGTGCCTGGGACAGGCTTAATTCACCCCTCCACTTT

j_gene: TRBJ2-7
v_gene: TRBV11-3
d_gene: TRBD2
abundance: NA
CDR3aa: CASSLAWTSESYEQYF
CDR3nt: TGTGCCAGCAGCTTAGCCTGGACTAGCGAATCCTACGAGCAGTACTTC

j_gene: TRBJ1-3
v_gene: TRBV19
d_gene: NA
abundance: NA
CDR3aa: CASLHRASGNTIYF
CDR3nt: TGTGCCAGCCTCCACAGAGCCTCTGGAAACACCATATATTTT

j_gene: TRBJ2-5
v_gene: TRBV11-2
d_gene: TRBD1
abundance: once
CDR3aa: CASSWDRGGETQYF
CDR3nt: TGTGCCAGCAGCTGGGACAGGGGGGGTGAGACCCAGTACTTC

j_gene: TRBJ2-7
v_gene: TRBV12-2
d_gene: NA
abundance: NA
CDR3aa: CASPSRTGTALIEQYF
CDR3nt: TGTGCAAGTCCCTCCAGGACCGGGACAGCCCTTATCGAGCAGTACTTC

j_gene: TRBJ1-1
v_gene: TRBV7-9
d_gene: NA
abundance: NA
CDR3aa: CASSFTGTEAFF
CDR3nt: TGTGCCAGCAGCTTCACAGGTACTGAAGCTTTCTTT

j_gene: TRBJ2-7
v_gene: TRBV19
d_gene: NA
abundance: NA
CDR3aa: CASISAEPPYEQYF
CDR3nt: TGTGCCAGCATCTCAGCGGAACCCCCCTACGAGCAGTACTTC

j_gene: TRBJ2-6
v_gene: TRBV5-4
d_gene: NA
abundance: NA
CDR3aa: CASSLYSGANVLTF
CDR3nt: TGTGCCAGCAGCCTTTACTCTGGGGCCAACGTCCTGACTTTC

j_gene: TRBJ1-1
v_gene: TRBV30
d_gene: TRBD1
abundance: NA
CDR3aa: CAWSVGGGTEAFF
CDR3nt: TGTGCCTGGAGTGTAGGGGGCGGCACTGAAGCTTTCTTT

j_gene: TRBJ1-5
v_gene: TRBV18
d_gene: NA
abundance: NA
CDR3aa: CASSFNDRNQPQHF
CDR3nt: TGTGCCAGCTCATTCAACGACAGGAATCAGCCCCAGCATTTT

j_gene: TRBJ1-2
v_gene: TRBV2
d_gene: TRBD1
abundance: NA
CDR3aa: CASSRFLGQENYGYTF
CDR3nt: TGTGCCAGCAGTAGATTCCTGGGACAGGAGAACTATGGCTACACCTTC

j_gene: TRBJ2-3
v_gene: TRBV9
d_gene: TRBD1
abundance: NA
CDR3aa: CASSEGQGTDTQYF
CDR3nt: TGTGCCAGCAGCGAGGGACAGGGCACAGATACGCAGTATTTT

j_gene: TRBJ2-1
v_gene: TRBV4-1
d_gene: NA
abundance: few
CDR3aa: CASSRAGVIISYNEQFF
CDR3nt: TGCGCCAGCAGTCGAGCAGGGGTAATAATCTCCTACAATGAGCAGTTCTTC

j_gene: TRBJ1-4
v_gene: TRBV27
d_gene: TRBD1
abundance: NA
CDR3aa: CASTRQGANEKLFF
CDR3nt: TGTGCCAGCACACGACAGGGGGCAAACGAAAAACTGTTTTTT

j_gene: TRBJ1-5
v_gene: TRBV15
d_gene: TRBD1
abundance: NA
CDR3aa: CATSSRGSNQPQHF
CDR3nt: TGTGCCACCAGCAGCAGGGGGAGCAATCAGCCCCAGCATTTT